Below are 19 T cell receptor beta chains sequenced from a single sample in a study of T cells in Graves' hyperthyroidism and ophthalmopathy. The TCR beta CDR3 regions underwent amplification using RNA transcripts as the source. RT-PCR in the first round (using the HTBI primer set) targeted the TCR CDR3. Each CDR3 protein is one row after TCRdb ran MiXCR on the multiplex PCR reads. The sample contains about half a million distinct CDR3 sequences, roughly 25% of which appear only once. Sequenced sample: blood. Receptors originate from a woman younger than 45 with Graves' ophthalmopathy.

This chain uses TRBV6-1 with TRBJ1-1; D ambiguous. Trimming took 8 bases from V and 3 from J, leaving 13 bases between them. Germline lookup yields CDR1 MNHNS and CDR2 SASEGT. CDR3 size: 13 residues. CDR3 bases: TGTGCCAGCCAGTGGGAAGTGTACACTGAAGCTTTCTTT. Its translation: CASQWEVYTEAFF.

This clonotype was counted at least ten times. This chain connects TRBV7-2 to TRBJ1-1; no reliable D call. Trimming took 5 bases from V and 1 from J, leaving 23 bases between them. In germline, CDR1 is SGHTA, CDR2 FQGNSA. The CDR3 is made up of 18 amino acids. This CDR3 is CASSPRVPSELPNTEAFF. CDR3 DNA: TGTGCCAGCAGCCCGCGGGTCCCCTCAGAGTTACCGAACACTGAAGCTTTCTTT.

The genes are TRBV5-5 and TRBJ1-1; D remains unclear. Germline V CDR1 and CDR2: SGHKS, YYEKEE (reference sequence). Trimming took off 2 bases at V and 0 bases at J, with 8 bases between the two ends. CDR3 length: 14 residues. The CDR3 nucleotides read TGTGCCAGCAGCTTATGGGCCATGAACACTGAAGCTTTCTTT. As protein: CASSLWAMNTEAFF.

This clonotype appeared a few times. An end of the junction differs from the germline gene, which may be a read error. The chain links TRBV29-1 to TRBJ1-2; possible D gene TRBD1, 6 bases. This CDR3 is 19 amino acids long. Germline V gene lookup returns CDR1 SQVTM and CDR2 ANQGSEA. CDR3 in amino acids: CSVDSRPPDRTVPNYGYTF. The CDR3 region has the DNA TGCAGCGTTGACTCCCGCCCTCCGGACAGAACGGTCCCAAACTATGGTTACACCTTC.

This chain uses TRBV30 with TRBJ2-2, with 9 bases lining up with TRBD1. Germline V gene sequence: CDR1 GTSNPN, CDR2 SVGIG (reference sequence). CDR3 size: 19 residues. V was clipped by 0 bases and J by 3 bases; unmatched bases: 14. The CDR3 bases are TGTGCCTGGAGTGTTTTGGGACAGGGATTCGGCGGGGACACCGGGGAGCTGTTTTTT. Translating gives CAWSVLGQGFGGDTGELFF.

The chain has TRBV30 and TRBJ1-2; D is uncertain. The CDR3 is made up of 12 amino acids. The germline CDR1 and CDR2 sequences are GTSNPN and SVGIG (reference sequence). With 3 bases removed from V and 7 bases from J, the gap between germline ends came to 12 bases. As DNA, the CDR3 is TGTGCCTGGAGCCCCTATGAGGGTGGCTACACCTTC. Protein sequence: CAWSPYEGGYTF.

This clonotype has at least ten counts. The V and J genes are TRBV20-1 and TRBJ2-4; 14 bases are a match to TRBD2. Germline V lookup: CDR1 DFQATT, CDR2 SNEGSKA (reference sequence). This CDR3 contains 20 residues. The junction had 14 bases not matched to a gene; V was cut back by 3 bases and J by 1 base. The CDR3, as DNA: TGCAGTGCTAGGCTGAAAGGACTAGCGGGGGGACCTCGTGCCAAAAACATTCAGTACTTC. It codes for CSARLKGLAGGPRAKNIQYF.

This clonotype came up many times. The V gene is TRBV7-2, the J gene TRBJ1-2; D perhaps matches TRBD1 (6 bases). This CDR3 has 17 amino acids. Germline V gene lookup returns CDR1 SGHTA and CDR2 FQGNSA. With 0 bases removed from V and 7 bases from J, the gap between germline ends came to 21 bases. The CDR3 spells CASSLAGGSPLSGGYTF. The CDR3 region has the DNA TGTGCCAGCAGCTTAGCGGGGGGCAGCCCGTTGTCGGGTGGCTACACCTTC. Supplemented by reference TRBV7-2 and TRBJ1-2, the full variable domain reads GAGVSQSPSNKVTEKGKDVELRCDPISGHTALYWYRQSLGQGLEFLIYFQGNSAPDKSGLPSDRFSAERTGGSVSTLTIQRTQQEDSAVYLCASSLAGGSPLSGGYTFGSGTRLTVV.

The chain links TRBV7-3 to TRBJ1-1; 7 bases agree with TRBD1. CDR3 length: 15 amino acids. Germline-derived CDR1 and CDR2 are SGHTA and FQGTGA. V gave up 3 bases and J gave up 1 base; unmatched junction bases: 5. CDR3 sequence: CASSLQTGRNTEAFF. The CDR3 nucleotides read TGTGCCAGCAGCTTGCAGACAGGGAGGAACACTGAAGCTTTCTTT. Variable domain in full (rest from reference TRBV7-3 and TRBJ1-1): GAGVSQTPSNKVTEKGKYVELRCDPISGHTALYWYRQSLGQGPEFLIYFQGTGAADDSGLPNDRFFAVRPEGSVSTLKIQRTERGDSAVYLCASSLQTGRNTEAFFGQGTRLTVV.

This clonotype was counted at least ten times. The chain uses TRBV24-1 and TRBJ2-2, with D possibly matching TRBD2 (5 bases). Between the trimmed V and J ends, which lost 9 bases and 7 bases, there was a span of 8 bases. This CDR3 spans 11 amino acids. Germline lookup yields CDR1 KGHDR and CDR2 SFDVKD. CDR3 residues: CATQEVGELFF. Here the CDR3 DNA reads TGTGCCACCCAGGAGGTCGGGGAGCTGTTTTTT.

This clonotype was seen ten or more times. The gene calls are TRBV7-2 and TRBJ1-5; D is undetermined. V was shortened by 4 bases and J by 0 bases, with 10 bases between the two germline ends. Germline V CDR1 and CDR2: SGHTA, FQGNSA. This CDR3 has 15 residues. CDR3 in amino acids: CASSSDRYSNQPQHF. As DNA, the CDR3 is TGTGCCAGCAGCTCGGACCGATATAGCAATCAGCCCCAGCATTTT.

The chain links TRBV12-3 or TRBV12-4 to TRBJ1-1; D gene ambiguous. The CDR3 loop spans 13 amino acids. V lost 6 bases to trimming and J lost 3 bases, with 11 bases between them. CDR3 DNA sequence: TGTGCCAGCAGCTCCCCCGAGGACACTGAAGCTTTCTTT. Translating gives CASSSPEDTEAFF.

This clonotype was observed a few times. This may arise from a read error, as a much more abundant clone is one base away. The gene calls are TRBV20-1 and TRBJ1-5; possibly TRBD1 for D (5 bases). Trimming took off 3 bases at V and 4 bases at J, with 16 bases between the two ends. The CDR3 length is 15 residues. CDR1 is DFQATT and CDR2 is SNEGSKA in the germline V gene (reference sequence). In nucleotides, the CDR3 is TGCAGTGCTAGTTTCTCGACCGGGGGGAATCAGCCCCAGCATTTT. It codes for CSASFSTGGNQPQHF.

Many counts were recorded for this clonotype. V gene TRBV10-3 combines with J gene TRBJ2-2; no definite D call. Germline V CDR1 and CDR2: ENHRY, SYGVKD. V lost 0 bases, J lost 0 bases, and 5 bases lay in between. This CDR3 is 15 amino acids long. For the CDR3, the DNA is TGTGCCATCAGTGAGTCTGAGCCGAACACCGGGGAGCTGTTTTTT. Amino acid sequence: CAISESEPNTGELFF.

This clonotype has just a few counts. The V gene is TRBV30, the J gene TRBJ1-3; D is undetermined. Deletions cut 0 bases from V and 0 bases from J, with 9 bases between. The CDR3 sequence is 15 residues long. Germline CDR1 reads GTSNPN; CDR2 reads SVGIG (reference sequence). As DNA, the CDR3 is TGTGCCTGGAGTGTAGTGGACGACTCTGGAAACACCATATATTTT. This translates into CAWSVVDDSGNTIYF.

This clonotype has a count of ten or more. The chain's CDR3 is CASRRGGAASHGYTF. In nucleotides, the CDR3 is TGTGCCAGCAGGCGAGGGGGGGCCGCCTCACACGGCTACACCTTC. The chain uses TRBV12-3 or TRBV12-4 and TRBJ1-2; tentative D call: TRBD1 (6 bases). The length of the CDR3 is 15 residues. Trimming pared 6 bases from V and 8 bases from J, leaving 22 bases between.

This clonotype was observed at least ten times. The J gene is TRBJ1-6, the V gene TRBV6-2 or TRBV6-3; the match to TRBD1 covers 9 bases. V lost 4 bases, J lost 10 bases, and 5 bases stayed unmatched. Germline V gene data show CDR1 as MNHEY and CDR2 as SVGEGT. CDR3 length: 14 amino acids. The CDR3 DNA follows: TGTGCCAGCAGTTGGACAGGGGCCCGGTCACCCCTCCACTTT. This codes for CASSWTGARSPLHF.

This clonotype came up a few times. The genes are TRBV20-1 and TRBJ1-6; possible D gene TRBD1, 5 bases. Trimming took off 1 base at V and 1 base at J, with 8 bases between the two ends. Germline V lookup: CDR1 DFQATT, CDR2 SNEGSKA (reference sequence). There are 15 residues in the CDR3. CDR3 nucleotides: TGCAGTGCTAGAGTAGGGGCTTCCTATAATTCACCCCTCCACTTT. Its protein product is CSARVGASYNSPLHF.

In its sample, this clonotype was seen many times. The gene calls are TRBV12-5 and TRBJ1-1; D is unresolved. This CDR3 spans 13 amino acids. The ends were cut back, 3 bases at V and 1 base at J, with 6 bases in the middle. Per germline, CDR1 LGHNT and CDR2 FRNRAP. This CDR3 is CASGLGWNTEAFF. CDR3 nucleotide sequence: TGTGCTAGTGGTTTAGGATGGAACACTGAAGCTTTCTTT. The variable domain in full, completed from reference TRBV12-5 and TRBJ1-1, reads DARVTQTPRHKVTEMGQEVTMRCQPILGHNTVFWYRQTMMQGLELLAYFRNRAPLDDSGMPKDRFSAEMPDATLATLKIQPSEPRDSAVYFCASGLGWNTEAFFGQGTRLTVV.